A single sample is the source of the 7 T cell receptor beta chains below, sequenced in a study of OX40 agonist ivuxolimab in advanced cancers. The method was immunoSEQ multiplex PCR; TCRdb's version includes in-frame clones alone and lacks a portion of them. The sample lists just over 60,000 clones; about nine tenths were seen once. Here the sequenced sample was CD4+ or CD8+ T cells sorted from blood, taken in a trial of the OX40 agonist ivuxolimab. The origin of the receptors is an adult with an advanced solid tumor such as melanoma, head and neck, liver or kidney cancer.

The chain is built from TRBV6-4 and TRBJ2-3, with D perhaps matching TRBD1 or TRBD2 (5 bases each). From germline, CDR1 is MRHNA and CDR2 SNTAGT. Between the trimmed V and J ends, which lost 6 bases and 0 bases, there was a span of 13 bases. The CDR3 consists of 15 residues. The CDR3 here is CASSEGTSSTDTQYF. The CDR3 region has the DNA TGTGCCAGCAGCGAAGGGACGTCTAGCACAGATACGCAGTATTTT.

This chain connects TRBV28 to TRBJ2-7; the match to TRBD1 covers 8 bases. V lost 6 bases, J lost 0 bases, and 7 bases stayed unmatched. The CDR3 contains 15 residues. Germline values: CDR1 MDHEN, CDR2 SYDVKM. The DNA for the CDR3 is TGTGCCAGCAGGCCGGACAGGGCGAGCTCCTACGAGCAGTACTTC. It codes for CASRPDRASSYEQYF. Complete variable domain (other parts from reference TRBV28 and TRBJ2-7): DVKVTQSSRYLVKRTGEKVFLECVQDMDHENMFWYRQDPGLGLRLIYFSYDVKMKEKGDIPEGYSVSREKKERFSLILESASTNQTSMYLCASRPDRASSYEQYFGPGTRLTVT.

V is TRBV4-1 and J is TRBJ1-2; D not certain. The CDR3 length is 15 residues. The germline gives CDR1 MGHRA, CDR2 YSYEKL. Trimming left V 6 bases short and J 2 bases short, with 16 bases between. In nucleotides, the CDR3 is TGCGCCAGCAGGCTAACATTCATGGAGAACTATGGCTACACCTTC. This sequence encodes CASRLTFMENYGYTF.

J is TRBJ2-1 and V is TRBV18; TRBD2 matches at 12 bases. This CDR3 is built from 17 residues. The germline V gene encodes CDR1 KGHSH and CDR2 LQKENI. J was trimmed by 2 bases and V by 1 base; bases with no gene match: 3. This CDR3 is CASSPLPSGRAYNEQFF. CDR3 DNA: TGTGCCAGCTCACCACTGCCTAGCGGGAGGGCCTACAATGAGCAGTTCTTC.

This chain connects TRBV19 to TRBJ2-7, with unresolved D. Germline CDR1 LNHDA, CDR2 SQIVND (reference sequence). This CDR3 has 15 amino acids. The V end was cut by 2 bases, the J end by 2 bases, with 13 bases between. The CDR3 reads CASSIIQAPAYEQYF. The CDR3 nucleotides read TGTGCCAGTAGTATAATCCAGGCTCCAGCCTACGAGCAGTACTTC.

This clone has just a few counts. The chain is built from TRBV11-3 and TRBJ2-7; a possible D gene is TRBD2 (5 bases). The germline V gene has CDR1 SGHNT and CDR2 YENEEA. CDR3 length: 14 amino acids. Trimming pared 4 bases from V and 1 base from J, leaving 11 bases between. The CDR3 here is CASSWTGESYEQYF. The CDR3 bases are TGTGCCAGCAGCTGGACTGGAGAATCCTACGAGCAGTACTTC.

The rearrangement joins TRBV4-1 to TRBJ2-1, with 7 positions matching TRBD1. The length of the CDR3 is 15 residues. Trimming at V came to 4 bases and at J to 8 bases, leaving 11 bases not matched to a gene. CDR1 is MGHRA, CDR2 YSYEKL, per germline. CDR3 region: CASSRSGTDSYEQFF. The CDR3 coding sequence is TGCGCCAGCAGCCGATCCGGGACAGATTCCTATGAGCAGTTCTTC.